The 30 T cell receptor beta chains listed next were all sequenced from one sample in a study of blood T cell repertoires in COVID-19. Assay used: immunoSEQ multiplex PCR; TCRdb lists only in-frame clones, some missing. The sample contains 200,000 to 250,000 clones, around nine tenths of which appear only once. The specimen was peripheral blood. The receptors derive from a man younger than 30 with active or convalescent COVID-19.

The rearrangement uses TRBV19 and TRBJ2-3; 8 bases map to TRBD1. V lost 4 bases to trimming and J lost 1 base; unmatched junction nucleotides: 7. Germline V CDR1 and CDR2: LNHDA, SQIVND (reference sequence). The CDR3 sequence is 16 residues long. The CDR3 nucleotides read TGTGCCAGTAGTACGTGGACAGGGCTAGGCACAGATACGCAGTATTTT. Its translation is CASSTWTGLGTDTQYF.

This chain connects TRBV7-9 to TRBJ2-5; 10 nucleotides line up with TRBD1. CDR3 length: 16 residues. Germline trimming cut 0 bases from V and 3 bases from J; bases unmatched to any gene: 4. In germline, CDR1 is SEHNR, CDR2 FQNEAQ (reference sequence). CDR3 protein: CASSLATGGREETQYF. The DNA of the CDR3 is TGTGCCAGCAGCTTAGCGACAGGGGGCCGAGAAGAGACCCAGTACTTC.

As regards this clone: The same CDR3 can be traced to other DNA sequences in this sample. J is TRBJ1-2 and V is TRBV2; D remains unclear. This CDR3 spans 10 amino acids. With 4 bases removed from V and 8 bases from J, the gap between germline ends came to 5 bases. The germline V gene has CDR1 SNHLY and CDR2 FYNNEI. CDR3 DNA: TGTGCCAGCAGTGCGGGAGGCTACACCTTC. Its translation: CASSAGGYTF.

The V call is TRBV29-1, the J call TRBJ1-2, with 7 bases aligning to TRBD1. In germline, CDR1 is SQVTM, CDR2 ANQGSEA. The J segment lost 3 bases and the V segment lost 5 bases, leaving 9 bases of the junction unmatched. The CDR3 runs to 14 residues. CDR3 in DNA: TGCAGCGTTTCTGCAGGGGGGATGGACTATGGCTACACCTTC. Translation: CSVSAGGMDYGYTF.

This clone was detected only a few times. The chain carries TRBV5-4 and TRBJ2-7; 10 nucleotides agree with TRBD2. Trimming cost V 3 bases and J 2 bases; bases outside gene matches: 5. Per germline, CDR1 SGHNT and CDR2 YYREEE (reference sequence). The CDR3 is 15 amino acids. The CDR3 nucleotides are TGTGCCAGCAGCTCTGGACTAGCGGAAGCCTACGAGCAGTACTTC. This translates into CASSSGLAEAYEQYF.

The V call is TRBV28, the J call TRBJ1-1, with 10 positions matching TRBD1. V shed 8 bases, J shed 5 bases, and the junction held 14 bases outside the gene matches. CDR3 length: 16 amino acids. CDR1 is MDHEN and CDR2 is SYDVKM in the germline V gene. In nucleotides, the CDR3 is TGTGCCAGCTTCTCAGGACAGGGGGTCTTTTCAACTGAAGCTTTCTTT. This translates into CASFSGQGVFSTEAFF.

The rearrangement uses TRBV4-3 and TRBJ2-7, with TRBD2 matching over 8 bases. The CDR3 is 14 residues long. V shed 3 bases and J 2 bases; nucleotides not matched to a gene: 3. Germline loops: CDR1 LGHNA, CDR2 YSLEER. The CDR3 DNA is TGCGCCAGCAGCCACCTGCGGGGGGCCTACGAGCAGTACTTC. As protein: CASSHLRGAYEQYF.

This chain joins TRBV11-2 and TRBJ2-1; 8 bases line up with TRBD2. The CDR3 extends over 13 amino acids. V dropped 4 bases and J dropped 9; count of bases not matched to a gene: 5. The V gene's germline CDR1 is SGHAT and CDR2 FQNNGV. The chain's CDR3 is CASSSGTSSEQFF. The DNA for the CDR3 is TGTGCCAGCAGCTCCGGGACTAGTTCTGAGCAGTTCTTC.

This clone has only a few counts. The chain joins TRBV7-2 to TRBJ2-2, with 9 bases matching TRBD2. The CDR3 runs to 16 residues. Per the germline V gene, CDR1 is SGHTA and CDR2 is FQGNSA. The V segment lost 5 bases and the J segment 4 bases; nucleotides outside the gene matches: 8. The CDR3: CASSQGTSSVTGELFF. The CDR3 region has the DNA TGTGCCAGCAGCCAGGGGACTAGCTCAGTCACCGGGGAGCTGTTTTTT.

The chain employs TRBV30 and TRBJ1-3; tentative D call: TRBD1 (6 bases). CDR3 length: 16 residues. CDR1 and CDR2 (germline): GTSNPN, SVGIG (reference sequence). Trimming pared 2 bases from V and 0 bases from J, leaving 14 bases between. CDR3 bases: TGTGCCTGGAGTCTCGGACAGCCAGTCTCTGGAAACACCATATATTTT. It codes for CAWSLGQPVSGNTIYF.

The chain recombines TRBV24-1 with TRBJ1-2; TRBD1 matches 9 bases. This CDR3 has 13 amino acids. The V gene end was trimmed by 9 bases and the J gene end by 6 bases; junction bases not matched to a gene: 7. Germline lookup yields CDR1 KGHDR and CDR2 SFDVKD. Here the CDR3 DNA reads TGTGCCACCCGGGGGACAGGGACGGATGGCTACACCTTC. Translated: CATRGTGTDGYTF.

This clone appeared once. The V call is TRBV28, the J call TRBJ2-2; 8 bases are shared with TRBD2. The CDR3 loop spans 14 amino acids. Germline CDR1 and CDR2: MDHEN and SYDVKM. Trimming at V came to 3 bases and at J to 6 bases, leaving 3 bases not matched to a gene. The CDR3 DNA follows: TGTGCCAGCAGTTTTTTAGCGGGATCCGGGGAGCTGTTTTTT. Translated, it gives CASSFLAGSGELFF. The full variable domain, in which reference TRBV28 and TRBJ2-2 provide the parts outside the CDR3, is DVKVTQSSRYLVKRTGEKVFLECVQDMDHENMFWYRQDPGLGLRLIYFSYDVKMKEKGDIPEGYSVSREKKERFSLILESASTNQTSMYLCASSFLAGSGELFFGEGSRLTVL.

The V gene is TRBV4-2, the J gene TRBJ2-2, with 9 bases matching TRBD2. Germline CDR1 is LGHNA and CDR2 is YNFKEQ. J gave up 2 bases and V 4 bases, and 11 bases lay outside the gene matches. The CDR3 has 18 amino acids. The CDR3: CASSLTFSGRSNTGELFF. Written as DNA, the CDR3 is TGTGCCAGCAGCCTGACTTTTAGCGGGAGAAGTAACACCGGGGAGCTGTTTTTT.

CDR3 DNA sequence: TGTGCCAGCAGCCAAGATCCAACTAGCGGGATGTGGGAGCAGTTCTTC. It specifies CASSQDPTSGMWEQFF. The gene calls are TRBV4-2 and TRBJ2-1, with 10 nucleotides matching TRBD2. After removal of 0 bases from V and 10 bases from J, the junction contained 9 bases not matched to a gene. Germline CDR1 and CDR2: LGHNA and YNFKEQ. The length of the CDR3 is 16 residues.

This sequence joins TRBV10-3 and TRBJ2-2, with 13 bases aligning to TRBD2. Germline CDR1 reads ENHRY; CDR2 reads SYGVKD. The junction had 5 bases not matched to a gene; V was cut back by 6 bases and J by 7 bases. The CDR3 extends over 15 amino acids. The CDR3 is CAISTSGRESGELFF. CDR3 sequence (DNA): TGTGCCATCAGCACTAGCGGGAGGGAGAGCGGGGAGCTGTTTTTT.

The chain combines TRBV29-1 with TRBJ1-1, with 9 bases lining up with TRBD1. V lost 4 bases to trimming and J lost 2 bases; unmatched junction nucleotides: 5. Germline V CDR1 and CDR2: SQVTM, ANQGSEA. The CDR3 has 14 residues. For the CDR3, the DNA is TGCAGCGTTGGGGACAGGGCTTTTAACACTGAAGCTTTCTTT. Residues: CSVGDRAFNTEAFF.

This chain links TRBV13 with TRBJ2-7; 7 bases align to TRBD1. The J segment lost 3 bases and the V segment lost 8 bases, leaving 7 bases of the junction unmatched. This CDR3 comprises 13 residues. Germline-derived CDR1 and CDR2 are PRHDT and FYEKMQ (reference sequence). The CDR3 protein is CASVPPGGYEQYF. DNA of the CDR3: TGTGCCAGCGTCCCACCAGGGGGCTACGAGCAGTACTTC.

The V and J genes are TRBV6-6 and TRBJ1-3, with a tentative D call TRBD1 (6 bases). The ends were cut back, 5 bases at V and 0 bases at J, with 23 bases in the middle. Germline assignment: CDR1 MNHNY and CDR2 SVGAGI (reference sequence). This CDR3 comprises 19 residues. This CDR3 is CASSRKHTGILPSGNTIYF. The CDR3 bases are TGTGCCAGCAGTCGAAAACATACAGGGATACTTCCCTCTGGAAACACCATATATTTT.

The CDR3 DNA is TGTGCCAGCAAAACCCCCAGGGGCACCAGCCAACCCCAACAAAACACAGATACGCAGTATTTT. It codes for CASKTPRGTSQPQQNTDTQYF. The V and J genes are TRBV2 and TRBJ2-3; a possible D gene is TRBD1 (6 bases). V was pared by 7 bases and J by 2 bases, with 34 bases between. Germline V lookup: CDR1 SNHLY, CDR2 FYNNEI. This CDR3 contains 21 residues.

The chain combines TRBV2 with TRBJ1-1; D might be TRBD1 (6 bases). Trimming took off 6 bases at V and 6 bases at J, with 14 bases between the two ends. This CDR3 has 13 amino acids. Germline loops: CDR1 SNHLY, CDR2 FYNNEI. The CDR3 is CASRDSEDAEAFF. Written as DNA, the CDR3 is TGTGCCAGCAGGGACAGTGAGGACGCTGAAGCTTTCTTT.

The chain is built from TRBV7-2 and TRBJ2-2, with 7 bases aligning to TRBD1. J gave up 7 bases and V 2 bases, and 4 bases lay outside the gene matches. Germline V CDR1 and CDR2: SGHTA, FQGNSA. The CDR3 has 14 amino acids. The CDR3 nucleotides read TGTGCCAGCAGCTTACAAGGGGGCAACGGGGAGCTGTTTTTT. Protein: CASSLQGGNGELFF.

This chain joins TRBV2 and TRBJ1-2, with D uncertain. V was clipped by 3 bases and J by 7 bases, with 9 bases between them. Germline V gene lookup returns CDR1 SNHLY and CDR2 FYNNEI. This CDR3 is 12 amino acids long. CDR3 residues: CASSEEALGYTF. In DNA, the CDR3 is TGTGCCAGCAGTGAGGAGGCCCTTGGCTACACCTTC.

J is TRBJ2-7 and V is TRBV28; 12 nucleotides line up with TRBD2. CDR1 MDHEN and CDR2 SYDVKM come from the germline V gene. With 8 bases clipped from V and 5 bases from J, the junction kept 13 bases outside the gene matches. This CDR3 spans 16 amino acids. CDR3 residues: CASRPSSGRVSNEQYF. CDR3 nucleotide sequence: TGTGCCAGCCGACCTTCTAGCGGGAGGGTATCCAACGAGCAGTACTTC. The full variable domain, rest sourced from reference TRBV28 and TRBJ2-7, is DVKVTQSSRYLVKRTGEKVFLECVQDMDHENMFWYRQDPGLGLRLIYFSYDVKMKEKGDIPEGYSVSREKKERFSLILESASTNQTSMYLCASRPSSGRVSNEQYFGPGTRLTVT.

J is TRBJ1-2 and V is TRBV27; 8 nucleotides agree with TRBD1. This CDR3 spans 14 amino acids. CDR1 and CDR2 (germline): MNHEY, SMNVEV (reference sequence). V gave up 3 bases and J gave up 6 bases; unmatched junction bases: 6. The CDR3 loop reads CASSFTRTGNGYTF. The CDR3 nucleotides read TGTGCCAGCAGTTTCACTCGGACAGGGAATGGCTACACCTTC.

This clone occurred a few times. J is TRBJ2-2 and V is TRBV18; D remains ambiguous. Trimming took 3 bases from V and 7 from J, leaving 9 bases between them. The germline V gene encodes CDR1 KGHSH and CDR2 LQKENI. The CDR3 has 13 amino acids. The CDR3: CASSPETGGELFF. In DNA, the CDR3 is TGTGCCAGCTCACCCGAAACTGGCGGGGAGCTGTTTTTT.

The CDR3 reads CASSFGRALAKNIQYF. DNA of the CDR3: TGTGCCAGCAGCTTCGGGCGGGCGCTAGCCAAAAACATTCAGTACTTC. The genes are TRBV5-8 and TRBJ2-4; D perhaps matches TRBD2 (5 bases). There are 16 residues in the CDR3. Trimming took off 2 bases at V and 0 bases at J, with 12 bases between the two ends. The germline gives CDR1 SGHTS, CDR2 YDEGEE.

The chain combines TRBV14 with TRBJ1-4, with D hard to call. Germline V gives CDR1 SGHDN, CDR2 FVKESK. The CDR3 has 15 amino acids. Trimming stripped 2 bases from V and 4 bases from J, with 11 bases between. CDR3 residues: CASSQYDGLNEKLFF. In nucleotides, the CDR3 is TGTGCCAGCAGCCAATATGACGGACTTAATGAAAAACTGTTTTTT.

The chain combines TRBV7-2 with TRBJ2-2, with D possibly matching TRBD1 (5 bases). Germline V gene data show CDR1 as SGHTA and CDR2 as FQGNSA. Deletions cut 1 base from V and 0 bases from J, with 6 bases between. This CDR3 has 15 residues. In DNA, the CDR3 is TGTGCCAGCAGCTTAGGCAGGGCGAACACCGGGGAGCTGTTTTTT. This encodes CASSLGRANTGELFF.

This clone was counted between two and nine times. V gene TRBV5-4 combines with J gene TRBJ2-7, with 14 bases lining up with TRBD2. The CDR3 sequence is 15 residues long. CDR1 and CDR2 from the germline V gene are SGHNT and YYREEE (reference sequence). Trimming took 6 bases from V and 10 from J; bases not matched to a gene: 12. CDR3 in amino acids: CASTIDSGLAGDQYF. The DNA of the CDR3 is TGTGCCAGCACCATCGATTCGGGACTAGCGGGAGATCAGTACTTC.

The rearrangement joins TRBV5-1 to TRBJ1-3, with D unclear. Trimming stripped 4 bases from V and 3 bases from J, with 14 bases between. The germline V gene encodes CDR1 SGHRS and CDR2 YFSETQ. The length of the CDR3 is 15 residues. Here the CDR3 reads CASSLQSASGNTIYF. CDR3 DNA: TGCGCCAGCAGCCTCCAAAGCGCAAGTGGAAACACCATATATTTT.